What follows is one T cell receptor beta chain and its context. This clonotype was counted at least ten times. The antigen it binds to is not known. The record has no base qualities; no much larger clone is one base away. The junction carries 20 bases between V and J, which are trimmed by 5 bases and 4 bases respectively. The CDR3 starts with the cysteine, ends with the phenylalanine, and has 16 residues. Here the CDR3 DNA is all that survives: 48 bases in frame from base 1. Per the germline V gene, SGHTA is the CDR1 and FQGNSA is the CDR2. The TCR beta CDR3 regions were amplified from the RNA transcripts. The first round of RT-PCR for the TCR CDR3 was performed with the HTBI primer set and the Qiagen OneStep RT-PCR kit. Libraries were constructed in a second round of multiplex PCR, after which size selection and purification were performed. The libraries were sequenced on an Illumina HiSeq2000 using paired-end 100 bp reads. In the source study's methods: SOAPnuke was used to process the raw data, removing reads that contained adapters or uncalled bases, had a mean Phred below 15, or lacked an exact match to the constant primer or identifier. COPE v1.2.5 was used to merge high-quality paired reads, and clonotypes were defined as unique nucleotide sequences. Clonotypes were aligned to IMGT TRBV, TRBD and TRBJ reference segments using MiTCR v1.1. The analysis included only V-J combinations with a frequency above 0.0001, which together covered more than 98% of the repertoires. A TCS score was defined as the ratio between F50 (clonal expansion) and ExV (chaos), using BLOSUM62-based TCRdist between CDR3 peptides within each V-J. Welch's t-statistics and random forest reduced roughly 500 V-J features to around 14, which were used in a naive Bayes classifier (R e1071). TCRdb reworked the public reads: Q25 trimming with fastp, MiXCR clone assembly, productive beta chains retained. Every distinct CDR3 protein forms one entry, paired with its most common genes and DNA. It is TCRdb's table, rather than the study itself, that gives the V and J calls and clone size. The sample contains around 250,000 distinct CDR3 sequences, about 14% of them found a single time. The ten top clones hold roughly 13% of the sample.

The hyperthyroidism patients were between 18 and 65 years old and newly diagnosed, with a disease duration of less than 2 months. The study excluded patients with uncontrolled infections, other autoimmune diseases, pregnancy or lactation. Diagnoses were based on clinical symptoms, serum thyroxine and TRAb, thyroid ultrasound and orbital computed tomography. Blood from progressor patients was collected at the time of first diagnosis with hyperthyroidism, before any ophthalmopathy symptoms had appeared. PBMCs were separated from roughly 10 ml of fresh peripheral blood using Ficoll-Paque density gradient centrifugation. Progressor patients were defined as those initially diagnosed with Graves' hyperthyroidism in whom ophthalmopathy developed during follow-up. Total RNA was extracted with Trizol reagent, and quality was checked on an Agilent 2100 Bioanalyzer. The record originates from a study of T cells in Graves' hyperthyroidism and ophthalmopathy (dated by TCRdb to about 2019). Looking at the study overall: Peripheral blood was collected at initial diagnosis, before any treatment. A discovery cohort of approximately 100 patients, about 40 with Graves' ophthalmopathy and over 55 with stable Graves' hyperthyroidism, was used to find distinguishing TCR V-J signatures. Prospective prediction of ophthalmopathy was tested in an independent validation cohort of 18 to 20 hyperthyroidism patients and 15 to 17 patients who later progressed to ophthalmopathy. The approximately 100 discovery patients were randomly split 7:3 into training and test sets. Thyroid tissue and blood T-cell repertoires from about 6 Graves' hyperthyroidism patients were also compared in the study. After blood sampling, hyperthyroidism patients were treated with methimazole at a starting dose of 30 mg daily, and ophthalmopathy patients were treated with high-dose intravenous methylprednisolone. According to the paper, TCR Vbeta CDR3 sequencing was carried out on some 130 peripheral blood samples, which came from around 43 ophthalmopathy, 75 to 80 hyperthyroidism and 17 progressor patients.

Overall study results and their limits: A model built on a 13 V-J signature distinguished ophthalmopathy from stable hyperthyroidism, reaching around 90% sensitivity and about 81% specificity in cross-validation and 80%/75% in testing. Most expanded thyroid clonotypes (frequency above 0.001) were also detected in blood, suggesting blood repertoires may reflect thyroid immune responses. During validation, the model predicted progression to ophthalmopathy a median of around 6 months ahead of onset, with around 70% sensitivity and around 73% specificity. No statistical method was used to fix the sample size in advance, and group allocation was not hidden from the investigators.

Source material: blood. The sequence was obtained from a woman aged 40 to 55 with Graves' hyperthyroidism that later progressed to Graves' ophthalmopathy. Recombination linked TRBV7-2 to TRBJ2-5; perhaps TRBD2 is the D gene, with 6 bases matching. CDR3 loop: CASSGSGLARGETQYF. The DNA reads TGTGCCAGCAGCGGTTCCGGTCTAGCGCGGGGAGAGACCCAGTACTTC.